This TCR beta chain comes out of a study of T-cell reconstitution after alpha-beta-depleted transplantation in children. Broader study findings: After one year, T-cell counts and TCRbeta diversity mostly came from new T cells. Where some patients showed high TCRbeta diversity at day 60, it came from recipient T cells and thymic progenitors that had survived.

About this clonotype: What it binds is not known.

The V end lost 5 bases, the J end lost 5 bases, and 13 bases lay between the germline ends. The CDR3 contains 15 residues. CDR1 and CDR2 from the germline V gene are MNHEY and SMNVEV (reference sequence). The TCRbeta library incorporated unique molecular identifiers. Using its own MiXCR run on the PCR reads, TCRdb lists one record per CDR3 protein. The data show 250,000 to 350,000 distinct CDR3 sequences, with approximately 23% seen just once and approximately 11% held by the top ten. The input for sequencing was PBMCs, mostly from graft donor cells, taken 180 days after TCRalphabeta/CD19-depleted stem cell transplant. The rearrangement links TRBV27 to TRBJ2-6, with D possibly matching TRBD2 (5 bases). This TCR was recovered from a male patient aged 5 to 17 who had a stem cell transplant for acute lymphoblastic leukemia, so the T cells may come from the graft donor. The CDR3 reads CASSRRGHWANVLTF. Here the CDR3 DNA reads TGTGCCAGCAGTAGACGAGGGCATTGGGCCAACGTCCTGACTTTC.